A selection of T cell receptor beta chains follows, all from one sample in a study of CD8 T cells in ankylosing spondylitis. MiXCR was run by TCRdb on the 5' RACE reads, yielding one entry per CDR3 protein. The data hold nearly 250,000 distinct CDR3 sequences, with around 32% observed a single time. The sample was blood, either unsorted or a sorted T cell fraction (not recorded which). These receptors all stem from a male donor with ankylosing spondylitis or in good health (not recorded which). Both conserved end residues are part of each CDR3. D genes are given only for firm matches. Clone size is stated in some rows and not others, as once, few, many or a class when expanded.

J gene | D gene | clone size | V gene | CDR3 protein | CDR3 DNA
TRBJ2-7 | - | few | TRBV30 | CAWSIGQGYEQYF | TGTGCCTGGAGCATCGGGCAGGGCTACGAGCAGTACTTC
TRBJ2-7 | TRBD1 | - | TRBV10-3 | CAISDSNRDRLNEQYF | TGTGCCATCAGTGATTCCAACCGGGACAGGCTCAACGAGCAGTACTTC
TRBJ2-5 | - | few | TRBV15 | CATSRRSIGEETQYF | TGTGCCACCAGCAGGAGGTCTATAGGCGAAGAGACCCAGTACTTC
TRBJ1-5 | - | - | TRBV5-1 | CASSLTGRGNQPQHF | TGCGCCAGCAGCTTGACAGGGAGAGGTAATCAGCCCCAGCATTTT
TRBJ2-1 | TRBD1 | - | TRBV6-5 | CASSLRQGWNEQFF | TGTGCCAGCAGTTTACGACAGGGTTGGAATGAGCAGTTCTTC
TRBJ2-7 | TRBD2 | - | TRBV5-6 | CASSTAGGSEQYF | TGTGCCAGCAGCACAGCGGGGGGCAGCGAGCAGTACTTC
TRBJ2-3 | TRBD1 | - | TRBV15 | CATSSEDREEGPTDTQYF | TGTGCCACCAGCAGTGAGGACAGGGAGGAGGGGCCCACAGATACGCAGTATTTT
TRBJ2-7 | - | - | TRBV5-4 | CASSLVQGGEQYF | TGTGCCAGCAGCTTGGTGCAGGGTGGAGAGCAGTACTTC
TRBJ1-5 | - | few | TRBV20-1 | CSVRSYNQPQHF | TGCAGTGTACGCAGCTACAATCAGCCCCAGCATTTT
TRBJ1-5 | - | - | TRBV20-1 | CSARDETHTNLFSNQPQHF | TGCAGTGCTAGAGACGAGACCCACACCAACCTTTTTAGCAATCAGCCCCAGCATTTT
TRBJ2-5 | - | few | TRBV29-1 | CSVEAPQETQYF | TGCAGCGTTGAGGCCCCCCAAGAGACCCAGTACTTC
TRBJ2-7 | - | - | TRBV10-2 | CASSEPGDSTYEQYF | TGCGCCAGCAGTGAGCCGGGGGACTCAACCTACGAGCAGTACTTC
TRBJ2-5 | - | few | TRBV11-2 | CASSSAEGGRKTQYF | TGTGCCAGCAGCTCCGCAGAGGGGGGGCGGAAGACCCAGTACTTC
TRBJ2-2 | - | many | TRBV7-9 | CASSQIRQGNTGELFF | TGTGCCAGCAGCCAAATCCGGCAGGGGAACACCGGGGAGCTGTTTTTT
TRBJ2-2 | - | - | TRBV29-1 | CSVDTGVVPNTGELFF | TGCAGCGTTGATACGGGGGTCGTACCGAACACCGGGGAGCTGTTTTTT